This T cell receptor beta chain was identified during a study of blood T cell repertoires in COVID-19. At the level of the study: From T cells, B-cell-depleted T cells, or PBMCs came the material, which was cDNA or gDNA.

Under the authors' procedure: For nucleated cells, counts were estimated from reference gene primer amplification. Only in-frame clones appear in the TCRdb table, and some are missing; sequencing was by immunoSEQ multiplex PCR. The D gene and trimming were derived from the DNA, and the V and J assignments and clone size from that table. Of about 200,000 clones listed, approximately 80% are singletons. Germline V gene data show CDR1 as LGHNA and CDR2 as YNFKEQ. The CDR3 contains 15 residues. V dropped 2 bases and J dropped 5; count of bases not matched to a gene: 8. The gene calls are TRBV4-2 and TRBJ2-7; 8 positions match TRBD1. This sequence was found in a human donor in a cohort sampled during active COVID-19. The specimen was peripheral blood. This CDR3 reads CASSQKQGEEDEQYF. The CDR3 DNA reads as TGTGCCAGCAGCCAAAAACAGGGGGAGGAGGACGAGCAGTACTTC.